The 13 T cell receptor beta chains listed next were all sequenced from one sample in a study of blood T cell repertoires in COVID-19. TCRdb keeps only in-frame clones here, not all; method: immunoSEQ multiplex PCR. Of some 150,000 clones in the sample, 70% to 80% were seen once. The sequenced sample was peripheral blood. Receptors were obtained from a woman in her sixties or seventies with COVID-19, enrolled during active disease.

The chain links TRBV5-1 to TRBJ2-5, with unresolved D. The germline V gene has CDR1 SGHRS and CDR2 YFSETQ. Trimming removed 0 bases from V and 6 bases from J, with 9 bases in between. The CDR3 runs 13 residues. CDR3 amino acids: CASSLGQVQTQYF. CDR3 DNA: TGCGCCAGCAGCTTGGGACAAGTGCAGACCCAGTACTTC.

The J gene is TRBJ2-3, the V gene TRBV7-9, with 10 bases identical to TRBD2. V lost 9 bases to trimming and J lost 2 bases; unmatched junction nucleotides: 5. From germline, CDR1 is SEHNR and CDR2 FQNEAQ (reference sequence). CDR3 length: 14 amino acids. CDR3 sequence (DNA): TGTGCCAGGGCCGGGACTAGCGACACAGATACGCAGTATTTT. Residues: CARAGTSDTDTQYF.

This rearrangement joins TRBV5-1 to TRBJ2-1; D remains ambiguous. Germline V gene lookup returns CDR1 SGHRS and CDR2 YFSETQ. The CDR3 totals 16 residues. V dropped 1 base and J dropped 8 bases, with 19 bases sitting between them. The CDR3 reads CASSLSVGFVVDEQFF. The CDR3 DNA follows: TGCGCCAGCAGCTTGAGCGTTGGGTTTGTCGTTGATGAGCAGTTCTTC.

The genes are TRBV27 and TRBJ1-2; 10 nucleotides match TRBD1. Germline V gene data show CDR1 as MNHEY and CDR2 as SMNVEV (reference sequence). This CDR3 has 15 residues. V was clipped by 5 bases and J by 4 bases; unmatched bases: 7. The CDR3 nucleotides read TGTGCCAGCAGTCCCAGGACAGGGGGTTTCTATGGCTACACCTTC. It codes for CASSPRTGGFYGYTF.

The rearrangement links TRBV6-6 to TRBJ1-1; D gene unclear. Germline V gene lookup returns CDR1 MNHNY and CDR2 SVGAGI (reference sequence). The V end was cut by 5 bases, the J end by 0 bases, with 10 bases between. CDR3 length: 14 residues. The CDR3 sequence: CASSLRQMNTEAFF. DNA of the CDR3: TGTGCCAGCAGTCTCAGGCAAATGAACACTGAAGCTTTCTTT.

The CDR3 DNA reads TGCGCCAGCAGACGAAGGGAGGGGGGCAATCAGCCCCAGCATTTT. Protein sequence: CASRRREGGNQPQHF. The chain is built from TRBV4-1 and TRBJ1-5; tentative D call: TRBD1 (6 bases). Trimming shortened V by 6 bases and J by 2 bases, and 14 bases separated the two germline ends. Germline-derived CDR1 and CDR2 are MGHRA and YSYEKL. This CDR3 has 15 residues.

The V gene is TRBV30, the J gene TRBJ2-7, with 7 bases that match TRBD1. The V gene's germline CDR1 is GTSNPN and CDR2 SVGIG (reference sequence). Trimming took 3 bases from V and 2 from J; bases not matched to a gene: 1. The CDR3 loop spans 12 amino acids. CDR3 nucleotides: TGTGCCTGGAGACAGGGGCCCTACGAGCAGTACTTC. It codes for CAWRQGPYEQYF.

The CDR3 sequence is CASSLEVIGPNYGYTF. The DNA for the CDR3 is TGTGCCAGCAGCTTGGAAGTTATTGGGCCGAACTATGGCTACACCTTC. V is TRBV5-6 and J is TRBJ1-2; D is undetermined. Germline CDR1 and CDR2: SGHDT and YYEEEE. V lost 0 bases to trimming and J lost 2 bases, with 14 bases between them. The CDR3 loop spans 16 amino acids.

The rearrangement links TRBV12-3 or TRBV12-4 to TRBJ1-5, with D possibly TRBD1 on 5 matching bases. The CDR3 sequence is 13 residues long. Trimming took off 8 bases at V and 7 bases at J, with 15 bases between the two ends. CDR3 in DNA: TGTGCCAGCCATGAAGGGGTAGGACAGCCCCAGCATTTT. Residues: CASHEGVGQPQHF.

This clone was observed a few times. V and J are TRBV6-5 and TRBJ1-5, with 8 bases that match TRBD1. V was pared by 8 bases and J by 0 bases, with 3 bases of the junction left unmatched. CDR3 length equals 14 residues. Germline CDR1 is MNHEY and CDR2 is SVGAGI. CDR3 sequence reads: CASRQGISNQPQHF. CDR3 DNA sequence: TGTGCCAGCCGACAGGGGATTAGCAATCAGCCCCAGCATTTT.

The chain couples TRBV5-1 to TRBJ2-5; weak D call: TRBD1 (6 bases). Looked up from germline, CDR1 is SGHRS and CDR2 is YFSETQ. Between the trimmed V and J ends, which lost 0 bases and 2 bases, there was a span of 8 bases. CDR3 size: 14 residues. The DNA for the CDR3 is TGCGCCAGCAGCTTGGGGACAGCACAAGAGACCCAGTACTTC. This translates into CASSLGTAQETQYF.

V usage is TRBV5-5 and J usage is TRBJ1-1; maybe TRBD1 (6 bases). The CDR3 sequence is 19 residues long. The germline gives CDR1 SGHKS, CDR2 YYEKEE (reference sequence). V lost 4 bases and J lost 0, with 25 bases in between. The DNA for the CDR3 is TGTGCCAGCAGCCGGGTAAGTGCGGGGGCACTGTCTCTGAACACTGAAGCTTTCTTT. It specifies CASSRVSAGALSLNTEAFF.

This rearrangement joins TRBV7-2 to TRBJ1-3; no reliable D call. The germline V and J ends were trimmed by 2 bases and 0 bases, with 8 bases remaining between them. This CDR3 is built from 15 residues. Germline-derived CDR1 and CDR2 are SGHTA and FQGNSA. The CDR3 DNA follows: TGTGCCAGCAGCTTAACGGGTCTCTCTGGAAACACCATATATTTT. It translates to CASSLTGLSGNTIYF.